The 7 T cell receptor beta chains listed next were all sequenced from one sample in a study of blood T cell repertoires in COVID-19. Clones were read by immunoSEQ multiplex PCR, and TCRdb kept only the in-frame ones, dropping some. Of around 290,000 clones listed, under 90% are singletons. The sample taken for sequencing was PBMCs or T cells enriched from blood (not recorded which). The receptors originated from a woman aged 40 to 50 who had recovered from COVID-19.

This CDR3 reads CASSVFVSYGYTF. The CDR3 coding sequence is TGTGCCAGCAGCGTATTTGTGAGCTATGGCTACACCTTC. The chain is built from TRBV9 and TRBJ1-2; no clear D. Germline V lookup: CDR1 SGDLS, CDR2 YYNGEE. This CDR3 has 13 amino acids. Trimming left V 1 base short and J 4 bases short, with 8 bases between.

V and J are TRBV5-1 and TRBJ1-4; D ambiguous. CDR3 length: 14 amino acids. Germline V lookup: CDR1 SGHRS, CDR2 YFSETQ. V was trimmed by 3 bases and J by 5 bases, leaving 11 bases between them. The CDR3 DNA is TGCGCCAGCAGCTACACCACCGGGAATGAAAAACTGTTTTTT. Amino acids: CASSYTTGNEKLFF.

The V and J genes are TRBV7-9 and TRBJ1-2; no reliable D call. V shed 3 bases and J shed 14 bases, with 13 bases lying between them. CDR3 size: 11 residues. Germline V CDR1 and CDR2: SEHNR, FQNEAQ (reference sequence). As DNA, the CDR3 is TGTGCCAGCAGCTTTTTTGAGACTCCTACCTTC. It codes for CASSFFETPTF.

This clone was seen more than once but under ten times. The CDR3 region is CASSLATGGQVRAFF. As DNA, the CDR3 is TGTGCCAGCAGCTTGGCTACGGGGGGACAGGTTCGAGCTTTCTTT. V gene TRBV5-5 combines with J gene TRBJ1-1; 8 bases align to TRBD1. The CDR3 extends over 15 amino acids. The germline V gene has CDR1 SGHKS and CDR2 YYEKEE (reference sequence). The ends lost 0 bases at V and 10 bases at J; junction bases unmatched: 11.

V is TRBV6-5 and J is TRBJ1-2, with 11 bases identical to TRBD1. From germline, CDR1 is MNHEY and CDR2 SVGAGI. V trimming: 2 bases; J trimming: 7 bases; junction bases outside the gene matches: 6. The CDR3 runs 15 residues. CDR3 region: CASSYDGTGGTGYTF. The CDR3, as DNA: TGTGCCAGCAGTTACGATGGGACAGGGGGAACTGGCTACACCTTC.

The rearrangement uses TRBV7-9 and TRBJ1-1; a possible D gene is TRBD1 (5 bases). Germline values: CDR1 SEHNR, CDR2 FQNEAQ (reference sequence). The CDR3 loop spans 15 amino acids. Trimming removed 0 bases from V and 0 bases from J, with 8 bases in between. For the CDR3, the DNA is TGTGCCAGCAGCTTAGCGCAGGGCGTGAACACTGAAGCTTTCTTT. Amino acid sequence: CASSLAQGVNTEAFF.

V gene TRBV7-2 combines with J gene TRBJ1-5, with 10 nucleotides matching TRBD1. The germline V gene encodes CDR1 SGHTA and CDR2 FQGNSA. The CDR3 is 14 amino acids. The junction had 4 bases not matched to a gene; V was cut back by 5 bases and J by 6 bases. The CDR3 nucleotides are TGTGCCAGCAGCGCGCGACAGGGGGCTCAGCCCCAGCATTTT. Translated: CASSARQGAQPQHF. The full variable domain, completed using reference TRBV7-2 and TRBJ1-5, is GAGVSQSPSNKVTEKGKDVELRCDPISGHTALYWYRQSLGQGLEFLIYFQGNSAPDKSGLPSDRFSAERTGGSVSTLTIQRTQQEDSAVYLCASSARQGAQPQHFGDGTRLSIL.